Sequencing of this T cell receptor beta chain was carried out in a study of Ad26.COV2.S vaccination and SARS-CoV-2 variants. About the research overall: Donor had been placed in the Ad26.COV2.S arm of the COV1001 trial. The vaccine Ad26.COV2.S was put into the muscle once, or twice with 56 days between.

Profiled with immunoSEQ multiplex PCR; TCRdb holds only in-frame clones, not every one. This table holds about 480,000 clones, roughly 85% found once. Treatment of the sample: approximately 18 received Ad26.COV2.S at low or high dose, single or two shots; about 5 received placebo; per-sample allocation not given. Vaccine and placebo recipients were sampled on day 63 after the first injection. Ad26.COV2.S expressed prefusion-stabilized spike from the original Wuhan strain. The CDR3 runs 18 residues. Germline lookup yields CDR1 LGHNA and CDR2 YSLEER. The trim removed 1 base at V and 3 bases at J, leaving 8 bases unmatched.

The genes are TRBV4-3 and TRBJ2-2, with TRBD1 matching 10 bases. The sequenced sample was peripheral blood, obtained in a trial of Ad26.COV2.S vaccine versus placebo. The origin of this receptor is a person between 18 and 65 years old who received the Ad26.COV2.S COVID-19 vaccine or a placebo. CDR3 coding DNA: TGCGCCAGCAGCCAAGCGCCGGTAGGGACAGGGGACACCGGGGAGCTGTTTTTT. Encoded protein: CASSQAPVGTGDTGELFF.